Listed below are T cell receptor beta chains from one sample, sequenced in a study of cytomegalovirus exposure and HLA in healthy donors. Produced via immunoSEQ multiplex PCR; TCRdb's table is partial and in-frame only. The sample yields 65,000 to 85,000 clones, of which the top ten take up roughly 2.3%. The sample comprised PBMCs. The receptors stem from a female donor in good health and CMV-seropositive. The CDR3 runs from the conserved cysteine through the conserved F or W. Each record gives: V gene, J gene, D gene, CDR3 DNA, CDR3 protein. The D gene is left open where the match is weak.

v_gene: TRBV5-8; j_gene: TRBJ1-1; d_gene: TRBD1; CDR3nt: TGTGCCAGCAGCTTGGAAGGGACAGGGTTTCCCATGAACACTGAAGCTTTCTTT; CDR3aa: CASSLEGTGFPMNTEAFF
v_gene: TRBV9; j_gene: TRBJ1-2; d_gene: TRBD1; CDR3nt: TGTGCCAGCAGTGCCGACAGGGTAGGTGATGGCCACACCTTC; CDR3aa: CASSADRVGDGHTF
v_gene: TRBV7-9; j_gene: TRBJ1-4; d_gene: NA; CDR3nt: TGTGCCAGCAGCTTAGGGGCAGGGATCGGGAATGAAAAACTGTTTTTT; CDR3aa: CASSLGAGIGNEKLFF
v_gene: TRBV6-1; j_gene: TRBJ1-1; d_gene: NA; CDR3nt: TGTGCCAGCAGGATAGGGGCGCGGAACACTGAAGCTTTCTTT; CDR3aa: CASRIGARNTEAFF
v_gene: TRBV5-1; j_gene: TRBJ2-1; d_gene: TRBD2; CDR3nt: TGCGCCAGCAGCTTGGCTGCGGGAGCGAACAATGAGCAGTTCTTC; CDR3aa: CASSLAAGANNEQFF
v_gene: TRBV6-4; j_gene: TRBJ2-2; d_gene: TRBD1; CDR3nt: TGTGCCAGCAGCCCGGGACAGGCGGCCGGGGAGCTGTTTTTT; CDR3aa: CASSPGQAAGELFF
v_gene: TRBV6-5; j_gene: TRBJ2-7; d_gene: NA; CDR3nt: TGTGCCAGCAGTTATGGCGGGGAACTGGGTGAGCAGTACTTC; CDR3aa: CASSYGGELGEQYF
v_gene: TRBV6-1; j_gene: TRBJ1-2; d_gene: NA; CDR3nt: TGTGCCAGCAGCCGCGGGGGAGCTAACTATGGCTACACCTTC; CDR3aa: CASSRGGANYGYTF
v_gene: TRBV4-3; j_gene: TRBJ2-1; d_gene: TRBD2; CDR3nt: TGCGCCAGCAGCCAAGATCAGGCTAGCGGATATTACAATGAGCAGTTCTTC; CDR3aa: CASSQDQASGYYNEQFF
v_gene: TRBV7-2; j_gene: TRBJ2-2; d_gene: TRBD2; CDR3nt: TGTGCCAGCAGCTTAGTACAGCGGGGGAACACCGGGGAGCTGTTTTTT; CDR3aa: CASSLVQRGNTGELFF
v_gene: TRBV9; j_gene: TRBJ2-6; d_gene: NA; CDR3nt: TGTGCCAGCAGTACAGGGGCCAACGTCCTGACTTTC; CDR3aa: CASSTGANVLTF
v_gene: TRBV11-2; j_gene: TRBJ2-7; d_gene: TRBD2; CDR3nt: TGTGCCAGCAGCTGGACTAGCGGGGAGCAATACGAGCAGTACTTC; CDR3aa: CASSWTSGEQYEQYF
v_gene: TRBV4-3; j_gene: TRBJ1-6; d_gene: TRBD1; CDR3nt: TGCGCCAGCAGCGAAATGGGACAGGGAAATTCACCCCTCCACTTT; CDR3aa: CASSEMGQGNSPLHF
v_gene: TRBV10-3; j_gene: TRBJ2-2; d_gene: TRBD2; CDR3nt: TGTGCCATCAGCTCCGGACTAGCTTCCAGCACCGGGGAGCTGTTTTTT; CDR3aa: CAISSGLASSTGELFF
v_gene: TRBV28; j_gene: TRBJ1-2; d_gene: TRBD1; CDR3nt: TGTGCCAGCAGTAATACTATGCTCGGACAGGGGGTGGGTGGCTACACCTTC; CDR3aa: CASSNTMLGQGVGGYTF